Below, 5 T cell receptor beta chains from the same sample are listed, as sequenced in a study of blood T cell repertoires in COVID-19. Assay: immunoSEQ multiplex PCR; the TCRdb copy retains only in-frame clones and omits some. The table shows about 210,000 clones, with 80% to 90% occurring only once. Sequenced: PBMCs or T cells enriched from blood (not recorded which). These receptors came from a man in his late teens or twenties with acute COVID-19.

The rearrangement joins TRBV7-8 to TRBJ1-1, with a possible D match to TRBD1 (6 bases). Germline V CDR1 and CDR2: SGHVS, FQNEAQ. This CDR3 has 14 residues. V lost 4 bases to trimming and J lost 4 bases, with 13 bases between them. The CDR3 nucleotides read TGTGCCAGCAGCTCCCCAGGGGTTACCACTGAAGCTTTCTTT. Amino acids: CASSSPGVTTEAFF.

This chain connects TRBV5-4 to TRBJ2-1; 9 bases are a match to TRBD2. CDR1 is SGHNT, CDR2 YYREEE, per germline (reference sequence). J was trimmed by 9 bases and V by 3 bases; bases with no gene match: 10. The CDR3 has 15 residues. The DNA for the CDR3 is TGTGCCAGCAGCTGGGGGCCTAGCGGGACTGGTGAGCAGTTCTTC. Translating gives CASSWGPSGTGEQFF.

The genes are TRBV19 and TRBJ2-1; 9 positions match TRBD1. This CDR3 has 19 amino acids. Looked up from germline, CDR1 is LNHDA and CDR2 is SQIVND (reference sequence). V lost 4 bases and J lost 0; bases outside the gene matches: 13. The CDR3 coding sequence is TGTGCCAGTAGTAGCCGGGACAGGGCTACCGAAAGCTCCTACAATGAGCAGTTCTTC. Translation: CASSSRDRATESSYNEQFF.

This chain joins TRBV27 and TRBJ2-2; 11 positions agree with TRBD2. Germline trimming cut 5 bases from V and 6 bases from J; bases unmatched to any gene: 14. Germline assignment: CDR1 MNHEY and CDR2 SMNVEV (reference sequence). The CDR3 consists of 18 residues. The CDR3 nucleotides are TGTGCCAGCAGTCCGACTAGCGGGGCGGGAAGCTGGCCCGGGGAGCTGTTTTTT. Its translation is CASSPTSGAGSWPGELFF.

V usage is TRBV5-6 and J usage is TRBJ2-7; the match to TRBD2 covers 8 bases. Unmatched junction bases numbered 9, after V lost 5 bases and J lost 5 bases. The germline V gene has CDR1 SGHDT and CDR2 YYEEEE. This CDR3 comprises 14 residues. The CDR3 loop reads CASSPSGRPDEQYF. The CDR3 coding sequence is TGTGCCAGCAGTCCGAGCGGGAGACCTGACGAGCAGTACTTC.